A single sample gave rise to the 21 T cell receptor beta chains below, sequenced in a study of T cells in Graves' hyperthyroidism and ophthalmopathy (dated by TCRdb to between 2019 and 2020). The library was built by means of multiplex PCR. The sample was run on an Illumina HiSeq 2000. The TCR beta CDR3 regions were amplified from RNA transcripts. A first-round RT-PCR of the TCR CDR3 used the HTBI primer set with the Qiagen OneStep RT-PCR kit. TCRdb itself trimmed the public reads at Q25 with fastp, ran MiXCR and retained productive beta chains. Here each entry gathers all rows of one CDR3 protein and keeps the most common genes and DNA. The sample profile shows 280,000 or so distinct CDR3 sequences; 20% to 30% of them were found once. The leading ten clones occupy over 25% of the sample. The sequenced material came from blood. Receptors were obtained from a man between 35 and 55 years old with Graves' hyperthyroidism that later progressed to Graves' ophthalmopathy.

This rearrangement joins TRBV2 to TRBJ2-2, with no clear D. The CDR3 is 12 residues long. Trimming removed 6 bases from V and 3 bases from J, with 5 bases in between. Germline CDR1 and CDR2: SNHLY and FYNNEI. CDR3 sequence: CASRQHTGELFF. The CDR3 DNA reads TGTGCCAGCAGACAGCACACCGGGGAGCTGTTTTTT.

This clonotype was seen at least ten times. Here the CDR3 reads CASSSTASNQPQHF. Written as DNA, the CDR3 is TGTGCCAGCAGCTCGACGGCTAGCAATCAGCCCCAGCATTTT. This rearrangement joins TRBV7-9 to TRBJ1-5; D is uncertain. CDR1 and CDR2 from the germline V gene are SEHNR and FQNEAQ (reference sequence). CDR3 length: 14 amino acids. V lost 4 bases, J lost 0 bases, and 7 bases lay in between.

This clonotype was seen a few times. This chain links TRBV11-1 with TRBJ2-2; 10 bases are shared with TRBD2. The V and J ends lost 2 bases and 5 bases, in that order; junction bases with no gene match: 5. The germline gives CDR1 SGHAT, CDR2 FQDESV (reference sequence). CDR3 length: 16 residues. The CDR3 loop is CASSLSSGRVTGELFF. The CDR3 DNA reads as TGTGCCAGCAGCTTATCCAGCGGGAGGGTTACCGGGGAGCTGTTTTTT.

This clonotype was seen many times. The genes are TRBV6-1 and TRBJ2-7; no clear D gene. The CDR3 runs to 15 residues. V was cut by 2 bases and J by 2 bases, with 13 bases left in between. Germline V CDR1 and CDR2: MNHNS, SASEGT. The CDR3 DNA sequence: TGTGCCAGCAGTGAACCAGGCAGAAGTCCCTACGAGCAGTACTTC. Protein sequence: CASSEPGRSPYEQYF.

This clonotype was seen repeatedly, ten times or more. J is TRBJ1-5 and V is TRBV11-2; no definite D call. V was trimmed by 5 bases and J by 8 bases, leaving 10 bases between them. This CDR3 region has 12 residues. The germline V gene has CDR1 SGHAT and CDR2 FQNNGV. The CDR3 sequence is CASSNIGEPQHF. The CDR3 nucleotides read TGTGCCAGCAGCAACATCGGGGAGCCCCAGCATTTT. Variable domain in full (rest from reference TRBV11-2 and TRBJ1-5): EAGVAQSPRYKIIEKRQSVAFWCNPISGHATLYWYQQILGQGPKLLIQFQNNGVVDDSQLPKDRFSAERLKGVDSTLKIQPAKLEDSAVYLCASSNIGEPQHFGDGTRLSIL.

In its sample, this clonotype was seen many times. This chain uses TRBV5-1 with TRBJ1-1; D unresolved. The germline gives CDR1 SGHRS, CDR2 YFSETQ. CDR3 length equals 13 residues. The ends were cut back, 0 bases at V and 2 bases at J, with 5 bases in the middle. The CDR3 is CASSLGPNTEAFF. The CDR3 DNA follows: TGCGCCAGCAGCTTGGGACCTAACACTGAAGCTTTCTTT.

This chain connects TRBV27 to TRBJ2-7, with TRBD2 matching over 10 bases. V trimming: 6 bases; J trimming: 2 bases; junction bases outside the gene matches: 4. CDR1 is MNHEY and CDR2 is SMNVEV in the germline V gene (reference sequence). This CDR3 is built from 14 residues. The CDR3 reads CASSRAGGPYEQYF. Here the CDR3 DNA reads TGTGCCAGCAGCCGAGCGGGAGGGCCCTACGAGCAGTACTTC.

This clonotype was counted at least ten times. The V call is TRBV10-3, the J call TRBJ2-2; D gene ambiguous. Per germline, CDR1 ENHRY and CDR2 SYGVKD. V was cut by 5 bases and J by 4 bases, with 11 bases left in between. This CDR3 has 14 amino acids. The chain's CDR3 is CAISKDPSTGELFF. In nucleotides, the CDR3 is TGTGCCATCAGTAAGGACCCGTCCACCGGGGAGCTGTTTTTT.

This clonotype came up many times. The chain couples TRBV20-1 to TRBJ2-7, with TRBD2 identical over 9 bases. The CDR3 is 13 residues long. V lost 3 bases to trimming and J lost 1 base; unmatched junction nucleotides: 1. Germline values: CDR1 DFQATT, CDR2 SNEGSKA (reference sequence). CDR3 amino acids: CSASLAGSYEQYF. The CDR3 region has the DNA TGCAGTGCTAGTCTAGCGGGATCCTACGAGCAGTACTTC.

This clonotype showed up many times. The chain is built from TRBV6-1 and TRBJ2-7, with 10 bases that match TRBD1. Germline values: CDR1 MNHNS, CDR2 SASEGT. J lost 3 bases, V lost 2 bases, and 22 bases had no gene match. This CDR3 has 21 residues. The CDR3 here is CASSEPDTGTGAASGYYEQYF. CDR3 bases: TGTGCCAGCAGTGAACCTGATACCGGGACAGGGGCCGCTAGCGGGTACTACGAGCAGTACTTC.

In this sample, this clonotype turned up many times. The chain's CDR3 is CASSESGQGTNFYEQYF. For the CDR3, the DNA is TGCGCCAGCAGTGAGAGCGGACAGGGGACTAATTTCTACGAGCAGTACTTC. The chain uses TRBV10-2 and TRBJ2-7; 9 bases are shared with TRBD1. The V segment lost 2 bases and the J segment 3 bases; nucleotides outside the gene matches: 11. The germline CDR1 and CDR2 sequences are WSHSY and SAAADI. The CDR3 spans 17 residues.

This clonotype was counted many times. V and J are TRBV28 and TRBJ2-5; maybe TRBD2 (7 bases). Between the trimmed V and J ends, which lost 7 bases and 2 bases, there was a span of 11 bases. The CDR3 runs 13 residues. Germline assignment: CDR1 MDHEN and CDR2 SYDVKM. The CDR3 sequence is CASIAGAQETQYF. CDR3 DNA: TGTGCCAGCATCGCGGGGGCGCAAGAGACCCAGTACTTC. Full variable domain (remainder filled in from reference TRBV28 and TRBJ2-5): DVKVTQSSRYLVKRTGEKVFLECVQDMDHENMFWYRQDPGLGLRLIYFSYDVKMKEKGDIPEGYSVSREKKERFSLILESASTNQTSMYLCASIAGAQETQYFGPGTRLLVL.

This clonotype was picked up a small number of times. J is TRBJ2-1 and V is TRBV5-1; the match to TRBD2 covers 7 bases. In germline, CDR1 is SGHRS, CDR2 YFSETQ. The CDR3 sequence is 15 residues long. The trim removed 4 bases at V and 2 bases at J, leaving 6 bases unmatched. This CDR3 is CASSATAGAYNEQFF. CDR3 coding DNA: TGCGCCAGCAGCGCGACGGCGGGGGCCTACAATGAGCAGTTCTTC.

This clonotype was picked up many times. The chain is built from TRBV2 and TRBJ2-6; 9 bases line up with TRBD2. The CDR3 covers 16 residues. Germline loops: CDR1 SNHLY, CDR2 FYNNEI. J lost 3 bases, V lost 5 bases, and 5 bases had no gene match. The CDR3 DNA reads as TGTGCCAGCAGTTTGGGACTAGCAGGTGGGGCCAACGTCCTGACTTTC. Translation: CASSLGLAGGANVLTF.

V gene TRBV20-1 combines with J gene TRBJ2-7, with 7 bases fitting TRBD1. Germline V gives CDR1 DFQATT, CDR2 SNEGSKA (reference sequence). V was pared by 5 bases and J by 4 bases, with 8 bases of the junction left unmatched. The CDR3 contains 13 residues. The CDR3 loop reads CSAPGVTGYEQYF. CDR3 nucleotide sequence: TGCAGTGCTCCCGGGGTGACAGGGTACGAGCAGTACTTC.

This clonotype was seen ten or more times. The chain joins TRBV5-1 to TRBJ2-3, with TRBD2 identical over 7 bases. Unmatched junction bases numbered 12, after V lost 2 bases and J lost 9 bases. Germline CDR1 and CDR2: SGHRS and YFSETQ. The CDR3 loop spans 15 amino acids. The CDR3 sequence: CASSFGAGVGSTQYF. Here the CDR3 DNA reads TGCGCCAGCAGCTTCGGGGCGGGAGTTGGATCAACGCAGTATTTT.

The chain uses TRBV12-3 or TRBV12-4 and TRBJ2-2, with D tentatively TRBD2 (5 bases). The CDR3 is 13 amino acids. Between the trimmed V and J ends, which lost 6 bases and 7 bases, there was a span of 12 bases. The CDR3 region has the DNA TGTGCCAGCAGGGGGAGTTACGGCGGGGAGCTGTTTTTT. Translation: CASRGSYGGELFF.

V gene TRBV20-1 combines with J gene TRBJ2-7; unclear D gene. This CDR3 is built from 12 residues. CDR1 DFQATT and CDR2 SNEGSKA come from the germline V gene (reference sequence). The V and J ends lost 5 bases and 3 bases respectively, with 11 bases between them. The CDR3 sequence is CSASGPIYEQYF. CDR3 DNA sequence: TGCAGTGCTTCCGGGCCTATCTACGAGCAGTACTTC.

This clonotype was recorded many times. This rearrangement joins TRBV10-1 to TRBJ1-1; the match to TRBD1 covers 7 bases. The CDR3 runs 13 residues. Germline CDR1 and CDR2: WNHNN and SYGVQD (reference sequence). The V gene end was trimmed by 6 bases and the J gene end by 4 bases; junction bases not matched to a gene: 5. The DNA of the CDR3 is TGCGCCAGCAGCGAACAGGGGAGCACTGAAGCTTTCTTT. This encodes CASSEQGSTEAFF.

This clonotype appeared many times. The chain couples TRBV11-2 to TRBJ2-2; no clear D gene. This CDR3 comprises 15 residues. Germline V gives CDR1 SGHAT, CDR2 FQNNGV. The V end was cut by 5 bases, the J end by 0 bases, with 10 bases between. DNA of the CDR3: TGTGCCAGCAGCCCGACCCTCCCGAACACCGGGGAGCTGTTTTTT. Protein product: CASSPTLPNTGELFF.

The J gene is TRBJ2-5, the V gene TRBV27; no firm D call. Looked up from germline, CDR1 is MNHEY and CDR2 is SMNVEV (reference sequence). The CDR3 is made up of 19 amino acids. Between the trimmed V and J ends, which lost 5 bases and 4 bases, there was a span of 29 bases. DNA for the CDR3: TGTGCCAGCAGTCGCCTACCACGCCTCAGGAGTGCAACACCAGAGACCCAGTACTTC. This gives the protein CASSRLPRLRSATPETQYF.